This T cell receptor (beta chain) was identified during a study of beta chain features in type 1 diabetes. General study results and limits: Short templates might get an advantage during PCR, and this would be equal in patients and controls. Among patients, naive, central memory and Treg TCRB repertoires appeared more similar than among healthy donors.

One heparinised draw, averaging roughly 110 mL, was taken per donor. The authors sorted CD4+ naive, central memory, regulatory and stem cell-like memory cells via CD45RO/CCR7/CD25/CD127/CD95/CD27. Expressed TCRB transcripts were sequenced after all isolated RNA was converted to cDNA. TCRdb's copy holds only in-frame clones and misses some; the assay was immunoSEQ multiplex PCR. The sample contains 140,000 to 150,000 clones, around 9.3% of which appear only once. This CDR3 region has 16 residues. From germline, CDR1 is SGDLS and CDR2 YYNGEE. Note on this clone: Antigen: not known.

Sequencing was carried out using naive CD4+ T cells from blood. The rearrangement joins TRBV9 to TRBJ2-1; 7 bases agree with TRBD2. The sequence derives from a man aged 18 to 30 in good health. The CDR3 loop is CAGSVSSGVSYNEQFF. CDR3 sequence (DNA): TGTGCTGGCAGCGTGAGCAGCGGGGTGTCCTACAATGAGCAGTTCTTC.